This T cell receptor (beta chain) was observed in a study of blood T cell repertoires in COVID-19. On the study more broadly: Both acute and convalescent COVID-19 samples were obtained from the United States, Italy and Spain. T cells, B-cell-depleted T cells, or PBMCs supplied cDNA or gDNA.

In the original analysis: Amplification with reference gene primers provided the estimates of nucleated cell counts. Profiled with immunoSEQ multiplex PCR; TCRdb holds only in-frame clones, not every one. That table is the source of V, J and clone size, and D and trimming were worked out from the DNA. The sample consists of about 140,000 clones, approximately 90% of them appearing once. The sequenced sample was peripheral blood. The receptor's source is a human donor in a cohort sampled during active COVID-19.

The CDR3 region has the DNA TGTGCCAGCAGCTTAATGAGGGGGCCTACCTACGAGCAGTACTTC. Its translation is CASSLMRGPTYEQYF. The V and J genes are TRBV7-2 and TRBJ2-7; 7 bases fit TRBD1. The CDR3 loop spans 15 amino acids. J lost 2 bases, V lost 2 bases, and 6 bases had no gene match. Germline V gene data show CDR1 as SGHTA and CDR2 as FQGNSA.